The 12 T cell receptor beta chains in this list originate from one sample, sequenced in a study of technical replicates of blood from a few donors. Method: immunoSEQ multiplex PCR; TCRdb's copy keeps in-frame clones and lacks some. Counted here are about 76,000 clones, under 95% occurring once; the ten biggest clones make up around 0.37%. The sample comprised T cells isolated from PBMCs. These receptor sequences come from a human donor in good health.

The chain uses TRBV29-1 and TRBJ1-1; D uncertain. V was clipped by 7 bases and J by 1 base, with 16 bases between them. The CDR3 consists of 14 residues. Germline assignment: CDR1 SQVTM and CDR2 ANQGSEA. The CDR3 region is CSGSWNRKNTEAFF. CDR3 nucleotides: TGCAGCGGAAGTTGGAACAGAAAGAACACTGAAGCTTTCTTT.

The chain carries TRBV21-1 and TRBJ2-2; the listed D gene, TRBD2, was not tested against the DNA. TRBV21-1 is deemed a pseudogene. The CDR3 contains 15 residues. The CDR3, as DNA: TGTGCCAGCCTTCTTGGACTAGCGGGCACCGGGGAGCTGTTTTTT. Its protein product is CASLLGLAGTGELFF.

The J gene is TRBJ2-1, the V gene TRBV6-1; TRBD1 matches 9 bases. Germline V gives CDR1 MNHNS, CDR2 SASEGT. V was clipped by 7 bases and J by 7 bases; unmatched bases: 8. The CDR3 loop spans 14 amino acids. CDR3 loop: CASTSGQGWNEQFF. CDR3 sequence (DNA): TGTGCCAGCACCTCTGGACAGGGGTGGAATGAGCAGTTCTTC.

CDR3 region: CASRVGLGFYEQYF. Written as DNA, the CDR3 is TGCGCCAGCCGGGTGGGACTAGGTTTCTACGAGCAGTACTTC. V and J are TRBV5-1 and TRBJ2-7; 8 bases map to TRBD2. There are 14 residues in the CDR3. Germline V lookup: CDR1 SGHRS, CDR2 YFSETQ. Trimming removed 7 bases from V and 3 bases from J; junction bases left unmatched: 9. The complete variable domain, with remaining parts taken from reference TRBV5-1 and TRBJ2-7, reads KAGVTQTPRYLIKTRGQQVTLSCSPISGHRSVSWYQQTPGQGLQFLFEYFSETQRNKGNFPGRFSGRQFSNSRSEMNVSTLELGDSALYLCASRVGLGFYEQYFGPGTRLTVT.

The V call is TRBV27, the J call TRBJ2-1, with D maybe TRBD2 (6 bases). V gave up 4 bases and J gave up 4 bases, with 20 bases separating them. The CDR3 length is 17 residues. The V gene's germline CDR1 is MNHEY and CDR2 SMNVEV (reference sequence). CDR3 in DNA: TGTGCCAGCAGTTCCGACGGTCGCAGCGGGTTATACAATGAGCAGTTCTTC. Encoded protein: CASSSDGRSGLYNEQFF.

V and J are TRBV7-3 and TRBJ2-1; TRBD2 might be the D (5 bases). V was pared by 11 bases and J by 7 bases, with 21 bases between. Germline V gene lookup returns CDR1 SGHTA and CDR2 FQGTGA. This CDR3 is built from 14 residues. CDR3 in DNA: TGTGCCCCCTCCTTACTACGCGGGTGGAATGAGCAGTTCTTC. Translated: CAPSLLRGWNEQFF.

J is TRBJ1-5 and V is TRBV5-1, with 7 bases fitting TRBD1. J was trimmed by 4 bases and V by 0 bases; bases with no gene match: 19. Germline V lookup: CDR1 SGHRS, CDR2 YFSETQ. This CDR3 has 20 amino acids. The CDR3 is CASSLDRNGQAFLLNQPQHF. The CDR3 DNA follows: TGCGCCAGCAGCTTGGACCGGAATGGACAGGCCTTCCTCTTGAATCAGCCCCAGCATTTT.

The chain combines TRBV6-5 with TRBJ2-3, with TRBD2 as a possible D gene (5 bases). This CDR3 comprises 13 residues. Germline CDR1 and CDR2: MNHEY and SVGAGI. Trimming stripped 6 bases from V and 2 bases from J, with 9 bases between. The CDR3 DNA sequence: TGTGCCAGCAGCCGGGGTCCCACAGATACGCAGTATTTT. Translating it yields CASSRGPTDTQYF.

This clone was detected once. The rearrangement links TRBV19 to TRBJ1-4; 7 bases match TRBD1. The V gene's germline CDR1 is LNHDA and CDR2 SQIVND (reference sequence). Trimming took 0 bases from V and 6 from J; bases not matched to a gene: 4. This CDR3 region has 15 residues. CDR3 loop: CASSIDRDRDEKLFF. DNA of the CDR3: TGTGCCAGTAGTATAGACCGGGACAGAGATGAAAAACTGTTTTTT.

The CDR3 here is CASSGENSGRSFF. The CDR3 DNA sequence: TGTGCCAGCAGCGGAGAAAATAGCGGGAGGTCGTTCTTC. The chain has TRBV9 and TRBJ2-1; 10 bases match TRBD2. The CDR3 has 13 residues. Trimming at V came to 3 bases and at J to 15 bases, leaving 9 bases not matched to a gene. Germline V gene sequence: CDR1 SGDLS, CDR2 YYNGEE.

The chain couples TRBV19 to TRBJ1-2; D gene uncertain. Per the germline V gene, CDR1 is LNHDA and CDR2 is SQIVND (reference sequence). V was clipped by 3 bases and J by 2 bases, with 19 bases between them. The CDR3 loop spans 17 amino acids. The CDR3 loop reads CASSMGLGRVSNYGYTF. The CDR3, as DNA: TGTGCCAGTAGTATGGGGTTAGGGCGGGTATCAAACTATGGCTACACCTTC.

This clone has only a few counts. The gene calls are TRBV5-1 and TRBJ2-7, with 9 bases identical to TRBD1. Trimming took 5 bases from V and 0 from J; bases not matched to a gene: 6. Germline values: CDR1 SGHRS, CDR2 YFSETQ. The CDR3 is 15 residues long. The DNA for the CDR3 is TGCGCCAGCAGTCAGGGGGACAGGGACTCCTACGAGCAGTACTTC. This sequence encodes CASSQGDRDSYEQYF.